The rows below give T cell receptor beta chains drawn from one sample of a study of T cell changes during pregnancy in multiple sclerosis. Produced via immunoSEQ multiplex PCR; TCRdb's table is partial and in-frame only. This table has tens of thousands of clones, 90% to 95% appearing once. Source: peripheral blood, taken in the third trimester of pregnancy. These receptor sequences come from a female donor in good health, enrolled as a control in a pregnancy study. The CDR3 runs from the conserved cysteine through the conserved F or W. The D gene is left open where the match is weak. The size entry is marked missing in some rows and otherwise reads once, few, many or a size class.

v_gene: TRBV21-1; d_gene: .; j_gene: TRBJ2-1; abundance: .; CDR3aa: CASSLHRVLGRGAGGHEQFF; CDR3nt: TGTGCCAGCAGCCTCCACCGGGTCCTAGGGCGGGGCGCGGGGGGGCATGAGCAGTTCTTC
v_gene: TRBV4-1; d_gene: TRBD2; j_gene: TRBJ2-5; abundance: once; CDR3aa: CASSLDGASGEETQYF; CDR3nt: TGCGCCAGCAGCCTTGACGGGGCTAGCGGGGAGGAGACCCAGTACTTC
v_gene: TRBV19; d_gene: TRBD2; j_gene: TRBJ2-7; abundance: .; CDR3aa: CASSLSGRASGEQYF; CDR3nt: TGTGCCAGTTCCCTTAGCGGGAGGGCCTCCGGGGAGCAGTACTTC
v_gene: TRBV5-1; d_gene: TRBD2; j_gene: TRBJ2-3; abundance: once; CDR3aa: CASSLESGGAGTQYF; CDR3nt: TGCGCCAGCAGCCTGGAGAGCGGGGGGGCCGGTACGCAGTATTTT
v_gene: TRBV7-2; d_gene: .; j_gene: TRBJ1-2; abundance: .; CDR3aa: CASSLGTHYGYTF; CDR3nt: TGTGCCAGCAGCTTAGGGACACACTATGGCTACACCTTC
v_gene: TRBV19; d_gene: .; j_gene: TRBJ2-5; abundance: .; CDR3aa: CASSQRGTALQETQYF; CDR3nt: TGTGCCAGCAGTCAAAGGGGAACAGCCCTACAAGAGACCCAGTACTTC
v_gene: TRBV5-1; d_gene: .; j_gene: TRBJ1-2; abundance: .; CDR3aa: CASSLAVSGDGYTF; CDR3nt: TGCGCCAGCAGCTTGGCCGTCTCAGGTGATGGCTACACCTTC
v_gene: TRBV5-1; d_gene: TRBD2; j_gene: TRBJ2-1; abundance: .; CDR3aa: CASSLERGDNEQFF; CDR3nt: TGCGCCAGCAGCTTGGAGCGGGGCGACAATGAGCAGTTCTTC
v_gene: TRBV7-9; d_gene: .; j_gene: TRBJ1-4; abundance: once; CDR3aa: CASSLTGWEKLFF; CDR3nt: TGTGCCAGCAGCCTTACAGGGTGGGAAAAACTGTTTTTT
v_gene: TRBV5-1; d_gene: TRBD1; j_gene: TRBJ2-5; abundance: once; CDR3aa: CASSLGTATPQETQYF; CDR3nt: TGCGCCAGCAGCCTCGGGACAGCGACACCACAAGAGACCCAGTACTTC
v_gene: TRBV7-2; d_gene: .; j_gene: TRBJ2-1; abundance: .; CDR3aa: CALGGPRNEQFF; CDR3nt: TGTGCCCTCGGAGGGCCCAGAAATGAGCAGTTCTTC
v_gene: TRBV7-9; d_gene: .; j_gene: TRBJ2-7; abundance: .; CDR3aa: CASSLATGNEQYF; CDR3nt: TGTGCCAGCAGCTTAGCCACCGGGAACGAGCAGTACTTC
v_gene: TRBV7-2; d_gene: .; j_gene: TRBJ1-5; abundance: .; CDR3aa: CASSSLRDQPQHF; CDR3nt: TGTGCCAGCAGCTCCTTGAGGGATCAGCCCCAGCATTTT
v_gene: TRBV11-2; d_gene: .; j_gene: TRBJ2-1; abundance: .; CDR3aa: CASSLGVSREQFF; CDR3nt: TGTGCCAGCAGCTTAGGAGTCTCTAGGGAGCAGTTCTTC
v_gene: TRBV5-6; d_gene: .; j_gene: TRBJ2-1; abundance: .; CDR3aa: CASSWVRRTYNEQFF; CDR3nt: TGTGCCAGCAGCTGGGTGCGGAGGACCTACAATGAGCAGTTCTTC
v_gene: TRBV5-1; d_gene: TRBD1; j_gene: TRBJ1-6; abundance: .; CDR3aa: CASSLAGGTGSSYNSPLHF; CDR3nt: TGCGCCAGCAGCTTGGCCGGGGGGACAGGGAGCTCCTATAATTCACCCCTCCACTTT
v_gene: TRBV7-7; d_gene: .; j_gene: TRBJ2-2; abundance: .; CDR3aa: CASSLDGAGTNTGELFF; CDR3nt: TGTGCTAGCAGCTTAGATGGCGCGGGGACGAACACCGGGGAGCTGTTTTTT
v_gene: TRBV6-6; d_gene: .; j_gene: TRBJ2-1; abundance: .; CDR3aa: CASSSGTSRGNEQFF; CDR3nt: TGTGCCAGCAGTTCGGGGACTTCTCGGGGGAATGAGCAGTTCTTC
v_gene: TRBV15; d_gene: .; j_gene: TRBJ1-1; abundance: once; CDR3aa: CATSSQGELGNTEAFF; CDR3nt: TGTGCCACCAGCAGCCAGGGCGAGCTTGGGAACACTGAAGCTTTCTTT
v_gene: TRBV5-1; d_gene: TRBD2; j_gene: TRBJ2-5; abundance: .; CDR3aa: CASSLVSGGSSLYQETQYF; CDR3nt: TGCGCCAGCAGCTTGGTTAGCGGGGGGTCCTCCCTGTACCAAGAGACCCAGTACTTC
v_gene: TRBV5-6; d_gene: .; j_gene: TRBJ2-5; abundance: .; CDR3aa: CASSRGLGETQYF; CDR3nt: TGTGCCAGCAGCAGGGGTTTGGGAGAGACCCAGTACTTC
v_gene: TRBV4-3; d_gene: TRBD2; j_gene: TRBJ2-3; abundance: .; CDR3aa: CASSQDRLAGVPDTQYF; CDR3nt: TGCGCCAGCAGCCAAGATAGGCTAGCGGGAGTACCAGATACGCAGTATTTT
v_gene: TRBV11-2; d_gene: .; j_gene: TRBJ1-1; abundance: .; CDR3aa: CASSLSQANTEAFF; CDR3nt: TGTGCCAGCAGCTTGAGCCAGGCGAACACTGAAGCTTTCTTT